This T cell receptor (beta chain) is from a study of beta chain features in type 1 diabetes. Study-wide background: Sorted cell examination encompassed over 90,000,000 cells across all samples.

Expressed TCRB transcripts were sequenced after all isolated RNA was converted to cDNA. Sequencing used immunoSEQ multiplex PCR; TCRdb keeps in-frame clones, though not all of them. The sample carries about 52,000 clones, roughly 39% recorded once. This CDR3 has 13 amino acids. The ends were cut back, 5 bases at V and 3 bases at J, with 8 bases in the middle. Germline-derived CDR1 and CDR2 are MNHEY and SVGAGI. Overall study findings and caveats: Type 1 diabetes patients had TCRB CDR3s that were shorter (moderately but significantly so) in all four CD4+ subsets. The VDJ junctions of type 1 diabetes patients carried fewer insertions and more deletions. It was among patients, rather than healthy donors, that naive, central memory and Treg TCRB repertoires appeared more similar.

As for this clone: Its antigen remains unknown.

Central memory, naive, regulatory and stem cell-like memory CD4+ cells were sorted by CD45RO/CCR7/CD25/CD127/CD95/CD27. Sequencing was done on a sample of Tregs from blood. The receptor was isolated from a man in his thirties or forties with type 1 diabetes. The chain carries TRBV6-5 and TRBJ1-5, with D tentatively TRBD1 (6 bases). This chain's CDR3 is CASSGQYNQPQHF. In DNA form, the CDR3 reads TGTGCCAGCAGTGGACAGTACAATCAGCCCCAGCATTTT.